The rows below give T cell receptor beta chains drawn from one sample of a study of T cell responses to AZD1222 COVID-19 vaccine. Libraries were prepared by immunoSEQ multiplex PCR; TCRdb keeps only in-frame clonotypes and omits some of them. This sample has fewer than 200,000 clones, with 88% found just once. The specimen was peripheral blood, collected on day 0 of AZD1222 vaccination. The receptors shown here come from an adult in good health. The CDR3 runs from the conserved cysteine through the conserved F or W. D genes are given only for firm matches. Some rows mark clone size as missing; the rest say once, few, many or name a class of expanded clone.

V: TRBV6-5; J: TRBJ1-1; D: NA; size: NA; DNA: TGTGCCAGCAGTTACTTAATGGGGGGAACTGAAGCTTTCTTT; CDR3: CASSYLMGGTEAFF
V: TRBV27; J: TRBJ1-3; D: NA; size: NA; DNA: TGTGCCAGCAGTCCCTCACAGGGTCCTAGCTCTGGAAACACCATATATTTT; CDR3: CASSPSQGPSSGNTIYF
V: TRBV9; J: TRBJ1-1; D: NA; size: NA; DNA: TGTGCCAGCAGCCCTCGGGGGGCTGAAGCTTTCTTT; CDR3: CASSPRGAEAFF
V: TRBV28; J: TRBJ1-4; D: NA; size: once; DNA: TGTGCCAGCGCTCCAGGGCTTAATGAAAAACTGTTTTTT; CDR3: CASAPGLNEKLFF
V: TRBV7-9; J: TRBJ2-4; D: TRBD2; size: NA; DNA: TGTGCCAGCAGTTACGGACTAGCGGGATCCAAAAACATTCAGTACTTC; CDR3: CASSYGLAGSKNIQYF
V: TRBV14; J: TRBJ1-2; D: NA; size: NA; DNA: TGTGACAGCAGCCAAAGCGAAAAATATGGCTACACCTTC; CDR3: CDSSQSEKYGYTF
V: TRBV7-9; J: TRBJ2-7; D: TRBD1; size: many; DNA: TGTGCCAGCAGCTTAGGGACAGGTGAAGGCGAGCAGTACTTC; CDR3: CASSLGTGEGEQYF
V: TRBV19; J: TRBJ2-7; D: TRBD1; size: NA; DNA: TGTGCCAGTAGTGACAGGGCCGAGCAGTACTTC; CDR3: CASSDRAEQYF
V: TRBV5-1; J: TRBJ2-1; D: NA; size: NA; DNA: TGCGCCAGCAGCTCCTCGGGTAGGGAGCAGTTCTTC; CDR3: CASSSSGREQFF
V: TRBV19; J: TRBJ2-7; D: NA; size: NA; DNA: TGTGCCAGTAGTATAGTCGGGGCCTACGAGCAGTACTTC; CDR3: CASSIVGAYEQYF
V: TRBV28; J: TRBJ2-7; D: NA; size: NA; DNA: TGTGCCAGCAGCCCGGGATCCACCTACGAGCAGTACTTC; CDR3: CASSPGSTYEQYF
V: TRBV28; J: TRBJ1-5; D: NA; size: NA; DNA: TGTGCCAGCAGTTCCCCCAGGGTCGGGGGGTTCGCGTCCCAGCATTTT; CDR3: CASSSPRVGGFASQHF
V: TRBV2; J: TRBJ1-1; D: NA; size: NA; DNA: TGTGCCAGCGGGGCAGGGATAATGAACACTGAAGCTTTCTTT; CDR3: CASGAGIMNTEAFF
V: TRBV9; J: TRBJ2-7; D: NA; size: NA; DNA: TGTGCCAGCACCGGAACTCCCGGGGACGAGCAGTACTTC; CDR3: CASTGTPGDEQYF
V: TRBV6-5; J: TRBJ2-3; D: TRBD2; size: NA; DNA: TGTGCCAGCAGGGGAGCGGGGAGCACAGATACGCAGTATTTT; CDR3: CASRGAGSTDTQYF
V: TRBV6-5; J: TRBJ2-7; D: TRBD1; size: NA; DNA: TGTGCCAGCAGTTATCGAAACAGGGGGCGTGGAGAGCAGTACTTC; CDR3: CASSYRNRGRGEQYF
V: TRBV6-5; J: TRBJ2-3; D: NA; size: once; DNA: TGTGCCAGCAGACCAGGACTGAACACAGATACGCAGTATTTT; CDR3: CASRPGLNTDTQYF
V: TRBV6-5; J: TRBJ2-7; D: NA; size: NA; DNA: TGTGCCAGCAATATGCAACAGGGTGGCGAGCAGTACTTC; CDR3: CASNMQQGGEQYF
V: TRBV5-6; J: TRBJ2-5; D: NA; size: NA; DNA: TGTGCCAGCAGCTCGGGAGAGTACCAAGAGACCCAGTACTTC; CDR3: CASSSGEYQETQYF
V: TRBV10-2; J: TRBJ2-7; D: TRBD2; size: NA; DNA: TGCGCCAGCAGTGACCCGAGCGGGAGCCCCTCCTACGAGCAGTACTTC; CDR3: CASSDPSGSPSYEQYF
V: TRBV4-1; J: TRBJ1-6; D: NA; size: few; DNA: TGCGCCAGCAGCCAAGGCCGACAGAGCTCCTATAATTCACCCCTCCACTTT; CDR3: CASSQGRQSSYNSPLHF
V: TRBV6-5; J: TRBJ1-5; D: TRBD1; size: NA; DNA: TGTGCCAGCAGTTTTCAGGGGGCGGATCAGCCCCAGCATTTT; CDR3: CASSFQGADQPQHF
V: TRBV4-3; J: TRBJ2-7; D: NA; size: once; DNA: TGCGCCAGCAGCCAATCCATGGCGGGGCCCTCCTACGAGCAGTACTTC; CDR3: CASSQSMAGPSYEQYF
V: TRBV6-6; J: TRBJ1-2; D: TRBD1; size: once; DNA: TGTGCCAGCAGTAGTCCACGGACAGGGGCTAACTATGGCTACACCTTC; CDR3: CASSSPRTGANYGYTF
V: TRBV5-4; J: TRBJ2-1; D: NA; size: NA; DNA: TGTGCCAGCAGCTTGCGGGGCAGCTACAATGAGCAGTTCTTC; CDR3: CASSLRGSYNEQFF
V: TRBV27; J: TRBJ2-3; D: NA; size: once; DNA: TGTGCCAGCAGTTTGGGCAGGGGCACAGATACGCAGTATTTT; CDR3: CASSLGRGTDTQYF
V: TRBV6-5; J: TRBJ1-2; D: NA; size: NA; DNA: TGTGCCAGCAGTTACGTGCTGGGAGGAAACTATGGCTACACCTTC; CDR3: CASSYVLGGNYGYTF
V: TRBV6-5; J: TRBJ2-4; D: TRBD2; size: NA; DNA: TGTGCCAGCACTTCTAGCGGCCAAAACATTCAGTACTTC; CDR3: CASTSSGQNIQYF
V: TRBV7-9; J: TRBJ2-3; D: NA; size: NA; DNA: TGTGCCAGCAGCCCCCCCGGGCCCCCCGGCACAGATACGCAGTATTTT; CDR3: CASSPPGPPGTDTQYF
V: TRBV14; J: TRBJ1-4; D: TRBD1; size: NA; DNA: TGTGCCAGCAGCCAAGAGCGGGACAGGGGGGATGAAAAACTGTTTTTT; CDR3: CASSQERDRGDEKLFF
V: TRBV4-1; J: TRBJ1-5; D: TRBD1; size: NA; DNA: TGCGCCAGCAGCCCTCGACAGGGTAGTCAGCCCCAGCATTTT; CDR3: CASSPRQGSQPQHF
V: TRBV28; J: TRBJ2-7; D: TRBD2; size: NA; DNA: TGTGCCAGCAGTTTATTACTAGCGGGCAGGGCCTACGAGCAGTACTTC; CDR3: CASSLLLAGRAYEQYF
V: TRBV9; J: TRBJ2-2; D: TRBD2; size: NA; DNA: TGTGCCAGCGGGAGGGCCCCCGCCGGGGAGCTGTTTTTT; CDR3: CASGRAPAGELFF
V: TRBV28; J: TRBJ1-1; D: NA; size: NA; DNA: TGTGCCAGCAGTGCCCCCGGGACCCAAGGGACTGAAGCTTTCTTT; CDR3: CASSAPGTQGTEAFF
V: TRBV9; J: TRBJ1-1; D: NA; size: NA; DNA: TGTGCCAGCAGCGTATCCTGGGGCATGAACACTGAAGCTTTCTTT; CDR3: CASSVSWGMNTEAFF
V: TRBV29-1; J: TRBJ2-7; D: TRBD2; size: once; DNA: TGCAGCGCTCAGCGGGAGGGCCGCGAGCAGTACTTC; CDR3: CSAQREGREQYF
V: TRBV19; J: TRBJ1-4; D: TRBD1; size: NA; DNA: TGTGCCAGTACCCTACAGGGGGTGAAAAGGCTGTTTTTT; CDR3: CASTLQGVKRLFF
V: TRBV4-3; J: TRBJ2-1; D: TRBD2; size: NA; DNA: TGCGCCAGCAGATCTAACCGGGGGGGCGGAAATGAGCAGTTCTTC; CDR3: CASRSNRGGGNEQFF
V: TRBV7-7; J: TRBJ2-5; D: TRBD1; size: NA; DNA: TGTGCTAGCAGCCCGGGACAGGGGGCTTGGGAGACCCAGTACTTC; CDR3: CASSPGQGAWETQYF
V: TRBV24-1; J: TRBJ2-7; D: TRBD1; size: NA; DNA: TGTGCCACCAGTGACCCCTACAGGGGGCGCGCCTACGAGCAGTACTTC; CDR3: CATSDPYRGRAYEQYF
V: TRBV12-5; J: TRBJ2-1; D: NA; size: NA; DNA: TGTGCTAGTGGTTTGGTCCTGGGGCAGGGGCACAATGAGCAGTTCTTC; CDR3: CASGLVLGQGHNEQFF
V: TRBV11-1; J: TRBJ2-7; D: TRBD2; size: NA; DNA: TGTGCCAGCAGCCCCTCGGCGACTAGCGGGGGTTACGAGCAGTACTTC; CDR3: CASSPSATSGGYEQYF
V: TRBV11-3; J: TRBJ2-1; D: NA; size: NA; DNA: TGTGCCAGCAGCTTGGCGCAAAGCGCAGCACATAAAACCAATGAGCAGTTCTTC; CDR3: CASSLAQSAAHKTNEQFF
V: TRBV5-7; J: TRBJ1-1; D: NA; size: NA; DNA: TGTGCCAGCACCGAGACGAGGGCGAGGAACACTGAAGCTTTCTTT; CDR3: CASTETRARNTEAFF
V: TRBV6-2/TRBV6-3; J: TRBJ1-2; D: TRBD1; size: NA; DNA: TGTGCCAGCAGCTTCTCAGGGGGCGGCGGCTACACCTTC; CDR3: CASSFSGGGGYTF